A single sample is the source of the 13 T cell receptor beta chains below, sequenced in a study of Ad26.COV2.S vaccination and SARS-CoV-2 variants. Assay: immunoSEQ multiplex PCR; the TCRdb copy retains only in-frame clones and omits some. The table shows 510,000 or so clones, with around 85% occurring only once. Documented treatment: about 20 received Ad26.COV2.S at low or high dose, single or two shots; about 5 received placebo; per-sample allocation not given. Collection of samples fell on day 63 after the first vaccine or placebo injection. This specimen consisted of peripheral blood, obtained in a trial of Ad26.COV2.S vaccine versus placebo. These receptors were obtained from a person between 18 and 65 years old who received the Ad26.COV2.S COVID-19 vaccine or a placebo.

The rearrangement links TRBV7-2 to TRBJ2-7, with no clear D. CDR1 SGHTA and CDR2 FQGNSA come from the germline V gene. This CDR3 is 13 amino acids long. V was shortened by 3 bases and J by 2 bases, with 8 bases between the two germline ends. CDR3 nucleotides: TGTGCCAGCAGCTTCAGTCGTACCTACGAGCAGTACTTC. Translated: CASSFSRTYEQYF.

For the CDR3, the DNA is TGTGCCAGTAGTACCGCAGGGACAGGGGGCCGGGAGACCCAGTACTTC. This gives the protein CASSTAGTGGRETQYF. The chain has TRBV19 and TRBJ2-5; TRBD1 aligns across 12 bases. This CDR3 is 16 amino acids long. Germline V gene sequence: CDR1 LNHDA, CDR2 SQIVND (reference sequence). V shed 4 bases and J 5 bases; nucleotides not matched to a gene: 8.

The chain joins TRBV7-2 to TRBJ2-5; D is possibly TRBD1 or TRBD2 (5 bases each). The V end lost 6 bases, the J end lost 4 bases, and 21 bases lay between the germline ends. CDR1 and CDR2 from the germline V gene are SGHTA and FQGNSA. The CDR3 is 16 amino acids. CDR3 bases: TGTGCCAGCAGGCGCAACACAGGAGGTCAAGGAGAGACCCAGTACTTC. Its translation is CASRRNTGGQGETQYF.

The CDR3 is CASSHVETQYF. The CDR3 DNA reads TGTGCCAGCAGTCACGTGGAGACCCAGTACTTC. The chain links TRBV6-2 or TRBV6-3 to TRBJ2-5; D remains unclear. Trimming removed 5 bases at V and 5 bases at J, with 6 bases between. The CDR3 runs to 11 residues. Germline assignment: CDR1 MNHEY and CDR2 SVGEGT.

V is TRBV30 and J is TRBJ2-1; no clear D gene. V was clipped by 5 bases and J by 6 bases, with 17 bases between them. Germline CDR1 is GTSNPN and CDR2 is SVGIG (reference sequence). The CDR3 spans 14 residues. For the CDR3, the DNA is TGTGCCTGGTCCTGGGGAAAATGGGCCAATGAGCAGTTCTTC. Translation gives CAWSWGKWANEQFF.

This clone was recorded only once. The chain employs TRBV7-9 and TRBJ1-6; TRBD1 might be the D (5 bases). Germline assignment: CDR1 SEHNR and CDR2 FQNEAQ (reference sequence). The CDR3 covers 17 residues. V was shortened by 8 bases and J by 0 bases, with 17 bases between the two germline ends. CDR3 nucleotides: TGTGCCAGCGGTCCGGGGGGATCCTCCTCCTATAATTCACCCCTCCACTTT. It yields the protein CASGPGGSSSYNSPLHF.

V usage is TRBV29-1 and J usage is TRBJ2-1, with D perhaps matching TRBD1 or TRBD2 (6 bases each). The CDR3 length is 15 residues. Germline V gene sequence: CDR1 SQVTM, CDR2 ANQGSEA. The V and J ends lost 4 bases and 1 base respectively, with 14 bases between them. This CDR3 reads CSVGPGGGSYNEQFF. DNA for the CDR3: TGCAGCGTTGGCCCCGGAGGGGGATCCTACAATGAGCAGTTCTTC.

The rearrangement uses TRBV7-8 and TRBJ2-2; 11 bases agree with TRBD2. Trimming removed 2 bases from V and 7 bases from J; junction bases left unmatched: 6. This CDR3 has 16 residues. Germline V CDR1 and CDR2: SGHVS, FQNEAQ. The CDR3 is CASSLLSGLAGGELFF. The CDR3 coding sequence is TGTGCCAGCAGCTTACTTTCAGGACTAGCGGGCGGGGAGCTGTTTTTT. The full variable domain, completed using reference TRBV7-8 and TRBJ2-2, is GAGVSQSPRYKVAKRGQDVALRCDPISGHVSLFWYQQALGQGPEFLTYFQNEAQLDKSGLPSDRFFAERPEGSVSTLKIQRTQQEDSAVYLCASSLLSGLAGGELFFGEGSRLTVL.

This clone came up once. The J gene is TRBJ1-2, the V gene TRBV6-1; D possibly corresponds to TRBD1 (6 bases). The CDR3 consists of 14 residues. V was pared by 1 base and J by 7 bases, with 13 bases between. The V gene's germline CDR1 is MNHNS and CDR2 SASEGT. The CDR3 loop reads CASSEGTGAVGYTF. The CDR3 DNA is TGTGCCAGCAGTGAAGGGACGGGGGCGGTTGGCTACACCTTC.

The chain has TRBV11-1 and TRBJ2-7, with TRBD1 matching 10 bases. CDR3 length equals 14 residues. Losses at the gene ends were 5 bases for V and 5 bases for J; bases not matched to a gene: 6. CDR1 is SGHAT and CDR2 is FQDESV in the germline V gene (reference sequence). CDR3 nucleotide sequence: TGTGCCAGCAGCACGACAGGGGGCTTCCACGAGCAGTACTTC. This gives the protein CASSTTGGFHEQYF.

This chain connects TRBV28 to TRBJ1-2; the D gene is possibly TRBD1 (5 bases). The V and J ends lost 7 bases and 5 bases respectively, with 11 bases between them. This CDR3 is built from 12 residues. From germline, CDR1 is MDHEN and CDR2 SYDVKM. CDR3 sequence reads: CASTPGGYGYTF. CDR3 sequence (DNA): TGTGCCAGCACCCCCGGGGGGTATGGCTACACCTTC.

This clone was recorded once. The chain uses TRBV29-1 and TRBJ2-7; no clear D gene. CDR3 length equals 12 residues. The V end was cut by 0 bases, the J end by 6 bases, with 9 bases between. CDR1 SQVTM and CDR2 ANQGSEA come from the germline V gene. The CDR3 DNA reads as TGCAGCGTTGAAGAAGACGTGGGCGAGCAGTACTTC. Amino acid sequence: CSVEEDVGEQYF.

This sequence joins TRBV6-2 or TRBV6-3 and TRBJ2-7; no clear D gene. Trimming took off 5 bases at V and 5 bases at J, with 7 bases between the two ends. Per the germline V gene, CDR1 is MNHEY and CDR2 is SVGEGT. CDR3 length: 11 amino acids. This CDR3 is CASSPRNEQYF. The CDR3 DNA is TGTGCCAGCAGTCCCAGAAACGAGCAGTACTTC.